The entry that follows covers one TCR beta chain sequence. Its matching antigen is unknown. Trimming cost V 5 bases and J 4 bases; bases outside gene matches: 6. This CDR3 region has 14 residues. CDR1 and CDR2 (germline): SNHLY, FYNNEI. Here immunoSEQ multiplex PCR was the method, and the copy in TCRdb shows in-frame clones only, minus some. The table shows roughly 120,000 clones, with roughly 88% occurring only once. The sample originates from a study of cytomegalovirus exposure and HLA in healthy donors. Background on the study: A subsequent analysis stated that the roughly 130 validation repertoires were run on the same platform as the approximately 700 first-cohort repertoires. General observations from the study: Most TCR sequences were uncommon, yet certain public TCRs appeared in many donors. Within the 130 or so validation repertoires, first-cohort TCR clusters tended to co-occur, according to a later analysis. For cytomegalovirus status, the classifier reportedly gave diagnoses with high specificity and sensitivity.

The sequenced sample was PBMCs. This receptor was taken from a woman in her late teens or twenties in good health and CMV-seropositive. This chain links TRBV2 with TRBJ1-1; TRBD1 matches at 8 bases. DNA of the CDR3: TGTGCCAGCAGTACAGGGGGTCGGATCACTGAAGCTTTCTTT. It specifies CASSTGGRITEAFF.